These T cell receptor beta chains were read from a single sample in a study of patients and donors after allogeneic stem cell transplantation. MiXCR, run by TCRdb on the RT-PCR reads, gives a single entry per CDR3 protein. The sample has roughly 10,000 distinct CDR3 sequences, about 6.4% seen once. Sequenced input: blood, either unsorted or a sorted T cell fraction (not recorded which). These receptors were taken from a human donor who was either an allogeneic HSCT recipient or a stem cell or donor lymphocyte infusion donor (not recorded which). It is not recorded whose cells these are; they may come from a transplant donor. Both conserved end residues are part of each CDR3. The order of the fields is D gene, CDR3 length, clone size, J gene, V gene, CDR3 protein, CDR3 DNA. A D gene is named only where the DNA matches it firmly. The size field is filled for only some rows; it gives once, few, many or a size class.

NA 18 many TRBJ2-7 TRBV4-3 CASSQGWYYSPLSYEQYF TGCGCCAGCAGCCAAGGATGGTATTACTCCCCCCTCTCCTACGAGCAGTACTTC
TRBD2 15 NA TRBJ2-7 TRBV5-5 CASSGGLAAAYEQYF TGTGCCAGCAGCGGTGGACTAGCGGCAGCCTACGAGCAGTACTTC
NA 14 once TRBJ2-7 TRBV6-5 CASGASGVPYEQYF TGTGCCAGCGGAGCTTCGGGGGTCCCCTACGAGCAGTACTTC
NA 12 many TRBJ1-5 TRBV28 CASTGSNQPQHF TGTGCCAGCACCGGTAGCAATCAGCCCCAGCATTTT
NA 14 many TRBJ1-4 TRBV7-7 CASSQGGIGEKLFF TGTGCTAGCAGCCAGGGTGGCATCGGCGAAAAACTGTTTTTT
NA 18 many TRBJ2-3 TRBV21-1 CASSRASGGKRSTDTQYF TGTGCCAGCAGCAGGGCTAGCGGGGGGAAACGAAGCACAGATACGCAGTATTTT
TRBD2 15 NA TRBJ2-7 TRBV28 CASRISGSSSYEQYF TGTGCCAGCAGAATTAGCGGGTCGAGCTCCTACGAGCAGTACTTC
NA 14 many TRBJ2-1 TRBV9 CASSATGLGFEQFF TGTGCCAGCAGCGCCACAGGACTCGGTTTTGAGCAGTTCTTC
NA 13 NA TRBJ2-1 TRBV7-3 CASSPGGYNEQFF TGTGCCAGCAGCCCAGGCGGATACAATGAGCAGTTCTTC
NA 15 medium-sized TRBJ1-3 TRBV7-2 CASSLGVSSGNTIYF TGTGCCAGCAGCTTGGGAGTCAGCTCTGGAAACACCATATATTTT